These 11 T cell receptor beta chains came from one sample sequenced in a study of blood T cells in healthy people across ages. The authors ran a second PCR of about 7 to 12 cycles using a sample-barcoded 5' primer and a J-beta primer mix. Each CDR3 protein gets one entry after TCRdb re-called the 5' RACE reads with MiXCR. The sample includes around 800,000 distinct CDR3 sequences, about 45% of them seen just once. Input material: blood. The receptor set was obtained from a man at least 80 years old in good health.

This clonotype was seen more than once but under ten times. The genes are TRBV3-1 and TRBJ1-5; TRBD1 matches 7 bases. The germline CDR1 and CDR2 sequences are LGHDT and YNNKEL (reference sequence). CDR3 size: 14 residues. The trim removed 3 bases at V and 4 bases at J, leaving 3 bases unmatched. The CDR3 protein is CASSHRGVNQPQHF. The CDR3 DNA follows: TGTGCCAGCAGCCACAGGGGGGTGAATCAGCCCCAGCATTTT.

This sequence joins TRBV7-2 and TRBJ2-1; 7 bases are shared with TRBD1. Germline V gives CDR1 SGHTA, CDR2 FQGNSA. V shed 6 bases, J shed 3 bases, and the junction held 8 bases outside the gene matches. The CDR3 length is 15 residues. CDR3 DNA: TGTGCCAGCAGACCCGGCGACAGGGTCTACAATGAGCAGTTCTTC. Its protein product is CASRPGDRVYNEQFF.

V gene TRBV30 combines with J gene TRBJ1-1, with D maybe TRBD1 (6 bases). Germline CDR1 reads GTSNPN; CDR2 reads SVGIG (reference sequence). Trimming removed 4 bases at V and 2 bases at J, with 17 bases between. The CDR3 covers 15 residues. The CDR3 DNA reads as TGTGCCTGGAAGGGGGACACGATAATCAACACTGAAGCTTTCTTT. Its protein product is CAWKGDTIINTEAFF. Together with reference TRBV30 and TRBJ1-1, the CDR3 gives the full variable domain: SQTIHQWPATLVQPVGSPLSLECTVEGTSNPNLYWYRQAAGRGLQLLFYSVGIGQISSEVPQNLSASRPQDRQFILSSKKLLLSDSGFYLCAWKGDTIINTEAFFGQGTRLTVV.

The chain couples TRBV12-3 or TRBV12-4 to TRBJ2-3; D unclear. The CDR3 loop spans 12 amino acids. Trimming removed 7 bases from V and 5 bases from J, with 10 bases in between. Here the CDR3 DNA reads TGTGCCAGCACCCTGTCTGTAGATACGCAGTATTTT. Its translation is CASTLSVDTQYF.

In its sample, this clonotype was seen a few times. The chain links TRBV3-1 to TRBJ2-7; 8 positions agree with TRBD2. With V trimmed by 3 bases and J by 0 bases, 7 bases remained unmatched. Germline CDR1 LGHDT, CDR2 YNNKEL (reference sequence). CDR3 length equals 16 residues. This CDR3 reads CASSQRLASSSYEQYF. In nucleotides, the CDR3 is TGTGCCAGCAGCCAGAGACTAGCGAGTAGCTCCTACGAGCAGTACTTC.

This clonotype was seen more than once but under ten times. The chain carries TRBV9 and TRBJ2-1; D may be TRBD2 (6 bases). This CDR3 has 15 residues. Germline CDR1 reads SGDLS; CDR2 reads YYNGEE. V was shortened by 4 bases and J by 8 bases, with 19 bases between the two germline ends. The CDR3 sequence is CASSPTYGRTDEQFF. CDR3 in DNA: TGTGCCAGCAGCCCCACCTACGGGAGAACCGATGAGCAGTTCTTC.

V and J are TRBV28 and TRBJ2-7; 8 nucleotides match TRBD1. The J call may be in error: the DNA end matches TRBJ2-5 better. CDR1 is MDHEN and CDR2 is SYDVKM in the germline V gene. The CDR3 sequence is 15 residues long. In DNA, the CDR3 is TGTGCCAGCAGTTATGGGCCGGACAGGGAAGAGACCCAGTACTTC. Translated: CASSYGPDREETQYF.

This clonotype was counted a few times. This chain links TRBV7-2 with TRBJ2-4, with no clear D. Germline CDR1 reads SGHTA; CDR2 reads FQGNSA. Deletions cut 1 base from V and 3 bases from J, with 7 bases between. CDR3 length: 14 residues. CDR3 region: CASSLGHLKNIQYF. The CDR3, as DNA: TGTGCCAGCAGCTTAGGTCATCTCAAAAACATTCAGTACTTC.

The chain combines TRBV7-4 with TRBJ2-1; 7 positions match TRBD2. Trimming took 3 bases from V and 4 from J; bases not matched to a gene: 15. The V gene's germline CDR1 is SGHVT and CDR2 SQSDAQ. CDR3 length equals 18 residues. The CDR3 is CASSLELGSLAEYNEQFF. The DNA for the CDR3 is TGTGCCAGCAGCTTGGAATTAGGGTCCCTAGCGGAATACAATGAGCAGTTCTTC.

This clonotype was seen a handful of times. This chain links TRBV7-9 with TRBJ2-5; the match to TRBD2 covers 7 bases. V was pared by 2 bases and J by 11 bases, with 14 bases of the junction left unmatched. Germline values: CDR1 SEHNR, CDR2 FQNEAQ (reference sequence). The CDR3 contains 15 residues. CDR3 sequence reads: CASSLWVAGGGKQYF. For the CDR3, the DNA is TGTGCCAGCAGCTTATGGGTAGCGGGTGGAGGCAAGCAGTACTTC.

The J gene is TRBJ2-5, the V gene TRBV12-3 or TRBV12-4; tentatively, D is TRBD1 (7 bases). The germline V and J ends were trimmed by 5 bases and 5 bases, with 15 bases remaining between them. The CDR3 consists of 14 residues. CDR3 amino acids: CASSGQGGDETQYF. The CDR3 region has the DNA TGTGCCAGCAGTGGGCAGGGGGGAGATGAGACCCAGTACTTC.